The sequence of this TCR beta chain was determined in a study of blood T cell repertoires in COVID-19. In the study overall: There were acute and convalescent COVID-19 samples, and they came from the United States, Italy and Spain. The analysed material was cDNA or gDNA that came from T cells, B-cell-depleted T cells, or PBMCs.

The authors' processing: For nucleated cells, counts were estimated from reference gene primer amplification. The method was immunoSEQ multiplex PCR; TCRdb's version includes in-frame clones alone and lacks a portion of them. V and J calls plus clone size are reproduced from that table; the DNA served to infer D and trimming. The table lists around 49,000 clones, roughly 90% of them singletons. Trimming took 8 bases from V and 3 from J, leaving 14 bases between them. The CDR3 has 13 residues. CDR1 is MNHEY and CDR2 is SMNVEV in the germline V gene (reference sequence). This chain links TRBV27 with TRBJ2-7; D perhaps matches TRBD2 (6 bases). The sequence derives from a human donor in a cohort sampled during active COVID-19. The sequencing input was peripheral blood. CDR3 protein: CASQVGGGYEQYF. The CDR3 DNA is TGTGCCAGCCAGGTGGGGGGAGGCTACGAGCAGTACTTC.